One sample yielded the 16 T cell receptor beta chains listed below, sequenced in a study of CD8+ T cells in alopecia areata. Reverse transcription of extracted RNA yielded cDNA, which provided the sequencing template. Produced via immunoSEQ multiplex PCR; TCRdb's table is partial and in-frame only. The table has 100,000 to 150,000 clones, more than 40% seen once. Sequencing used CD8+ T cells sorted from blood, obtained at week 0. The receptors were gathered from a human donor with alopecia areata.

The chain is built from TRBV4-1 and TRBJ2-7; D gene unclear. Trimming shortened V by 0 bases and J by 5 bases, and 11 bases separated the two germline ends. Germline V gene sequence: CDR1 MGHRA, CDR2 YSYEKL. This CDR3 comprises 14 residues. CDR3 sequence: CASSQEIFTNEQYF. The CDR3 nucleotides read TGCGCCAGCAGCCAAGAGATATTTACTAACGAGCAGTACTTC.

This clone was recorded a few times. The V gene is TRBV6-6, the J gene TRBJ2-2; D may be TRBD2 (6 bases). The CDR3 spans 13 residues. V was shortened by 5 bases and J by 2 bases, with 6 bases between the two germline ends. In germline, CDR1 is MNHNY, CDR2 SVGAGI (reference sequence). CDR3 region: CASSGTNTGELFF. The CDR3, as DNA: TGTGCCAGCAGTGGGACTAACACCGGGGAGCTGTTTTTT.

The chain links TRBV6-1 to TRBJ2-2; D is undetermined. The CDR3 has 16 amino acids. The V and J ends lost 2 bases and 6 bases respectively, with 16 bases between them. Looked up from germline, CDR1 is MNHNS and CDR2 is SASEGT. The CDR3 sequence: CASSEIGGPEAGELFF. The CDR3 nucleotides are TGTGCCAGCAGTGAAATTGGTGGCCCCGAGGCCGGGGAGCTGTTTTTT.

This chain links TRBV29-1 with TRBJ1-2; D remains unclear. V lost 6 bases, J lost 0 bases, and 11 bases lay in between. The CDR3 covers 13 residues. Germline CDR1 reads SQVTM; CDR2 reads ANQGSEA. The CDR3 loop reads CSVARDTNYGYTF. CDR3 DNA sequence: TGCAGCGTCGCGCGGGATACTAACTATGGCTACACCTTC.

This clone occurred a few times. The gene calls are TRBV29-1 and TRBJ2-5; 9 positions match TRBD1. From germline, CDR1 is SQVTM and CDR2 ANQGSEA. The CDR3 covers 14 residues. J lost 5 bases, V lost 6 bases, and 10 bases had no gene match. The chain's CDR3 is CSVEDRGGWETQYF. The CDR3, as DNA: TGCAGCGTCGAGGACAGGGGAGGGTGGGAGACCCAGTACTTC.

CDR3 in amino acids: CSVSGDTEAFF. The CDR3 DNA reads as TGCAGCGTGTCGGGTGACACTGAAGCTTTCTTT. The genes are TRBV29-1 and TRBJ1-1; D is unresolved. The ends were cut back, 6 bases at V and 3 bases at J, with 8 bases in the middle. This CDR3 has 11 amino acids. The germline CDR1 and CDR2 sequences are SQVTM and ANQGSEA.

V usage is TRBV12-5 and J usage is TRBJ2-7; maybe TRBD1 (5 bases). Trimming took off 6 bases at V and 0 bases at J, with 9 bases between the two ends. Germline CDR1 is LGHNT and CDR2 is FRNRAP. CDR3 length: 13 amino acids. The CDR3 sequence is CASGHDSSYEQYF. The CDR3 coding sequence is TGTGCTAGTGGACACGACAGCTCCTACGAGCAGTACTTC.

The rearrangement uses TRBV7-9 and TRBJ2-2; D perhaps matches TRBD1 (6 bases). CDR1 and CDR2 (germline): SEHNR, FQNEAQ (reference sequence). Between the trimmed V and J ends, which lost 5 bases and 7 bases, there was a span of 20 bases. The CDR3 is 16 residues long. For the CDR3, the DNA is TGTGCCAGCAGCGATTCCCGGGACATTAGGGACGGGGAGCTGTTTTTT. This encodes CASSDSRDIRDGELFF. The full variable domain, with the rest looked up from reference TRBV7-9 and TRBJ2-2, is DTGVSQNPRHKITKRGQNVTFRCDPISEHNRLYWYRQTLGQGPEFLTYFQNEAQLEKSRLLSDRFSAERPKGSFSTLEIQRTEQGDSAMYLCASSDSRDIRDGELFFGEGSRLTVL.

This chain connects TRBV30 to TRBJ2-7; weak D call: TRBD1 (7 bases). The germline V and J ends were trimmed by 4 bases and 7 bases, with 8 bases remaining between them. Per the germline V gene, CDR1 is GTSNPN and CDR2 is SVGIG (reference sequence). This CDR3 spans 10 amino acids. The CDR3 coding sequence is TGTGCCTGGACAGGGGGGGAGCAGTACTTC. Translating gives CAWTGGEQYF.

The V and J genes are TRBV7-3 and TRBJ1-4; D is perhaps TRBD1 (5 bases). Germline loops: CDR1 SGHTA, CDR2 FQGTGA. V lost 5 bases and J lost 5, with 15 bases in between. This CDR3 has 15 amino acids. CDR3 coding DNA: TGTGCCAGCAGCAGCGGGCCAGGGCAAAATGAAAAACTGTTTTTT. Amino acids: CASSSGPGQNEKLFF.

J is TRBJ1-2 and V is TRBV29-1; D possibly corresponds to TRBD1 (5 bases). Trimming cost V 4 bases and J 0 bases, with 9 bases left between them. The germline V gene has CDR1 SQVTM and CDR2 ANQGSEA. The CDR3 length is 13 residues. CDR3 protein: CSVVDSTNYGYTF. CDR3 nucleotide sequence: TGCAGCGTTGTAGACAGTACTAACTATGGCTACACCTTC.

This clone was counted only a few times. The identical CDR3 is also encoded by other nucleotide sequences in the sample. This chain links TRBV9 with TRBJ1-5; perhaps TRBD1 as D (5 bases). CDR1 is SGDLS, CDR2 YYNGEE, per germline. Trimming pared 0 bases from V and 4 bases from J, leaving 8 bases between. This CDR3 has 14 amino acids. Here the CDR3 reads CASSVGGPNQPQHF. The CDR3 DNA follows: TGTGCCAGCAGCGTAGGGGGACCTAATCAGCCCCAGCATTTT.

CDR3 amino acids: CASSLAEGLYNEQFF. The DNA for the CDR3 is TGTGCCAGCAGCTTAGCGGAAGGCCTCTACAATGAGCAGTTCTTC. The chain recombines TRBV7-9 with TRBJ2-1; no clear D. The V gene's germline CDR1 is SEHNR and CDR2 FQNEAQ (reference sequence). V was trimmed by 0 bases and J by 3 bases, leaving 9 bases between them. The CDR3 loop spans 15 amino acids.

The genes are TRBV27 and TRBJ2-5; perhaps TRBD1 as D (8 bases). The V gene's germline CDR1 is MNHEY and CDR2 SMNVEV (reference sequence). Trimming shortened V by 6 bases and J by 4 bases, and 24 bases separated the two germline ends. The CDR3 runs 17 residues. The CDR3 is CASRRTPGNRGGETQYF. CDR3 nucleotides: TGTGCCAGCAGACGCACCCCGGGGAACAGGGGGGGAGAGACCCAGTACTTC.

This clone has more than one count but fewer than ten. The chain uses TRBV7-9 and TRBJ2-1; tentative D call: TRBD1 (6 bases). CDR1 is SEHNR, CDR2 FQNEAQ, per germline (reference sequence). The V end was cut by 5 bases, the J end by 1 base, with 18 bases between. The length of the CDR3 is 17 residues. In nucleotides, the CDR3 is TGTGCCAGCAGCCCAGGGGACGAGGGGCTTTCCTACAATGAGCAGTTCTTC. It yields the protein CASSPGDEGLSYNEQFF.

This clone came up a few times. The chain uses TRBV29-1 and TRBJ1-4; no reliable D call. Trimming stripped 5 bases from V and 10 bases from J, with 11 bases between. Germline assignment: CDR1 SQVTM and CDR2 ANQGSEA. The CDR3 contains 11 residues. The CDR3 loop reads CSVPGNGKLFF. The CDR3 DNA follows: TGCAGCGTTCCGGGGAACGGAAAACTGTTTTTT.